Below are 17 T cell receptor beta chains sequenced from a single sample in a study of blood T cell repertoires in COVID-19. Using immunoSEQ multiplex PCR, the repertoire was profiled, and TCRdb retains in-frame clones only, with some absent. Of 180,000 or so clones in the sample, 87% were seen once. Sequences were obtained from peripheral blood. The receptors here all came from a man aged 18 to 29 with active or convalescent COVID-19.

This clone has more than one count but fewer than ten. V is TRBV6-6 and J is TRBJ1-5; no firm D call. V lost 10 bases, J lost 3 bases, and 13 bases lay in between. The CDR3 loop spans 13 amino acids. The germline gives CDR1 MNHNY, CDR2 SVGAGI (reference sequence). CDR3 coding DNA: TGTGCCATCACATTGACATACAATCAGCCCCAGCATTTT. It translates to CAITLTYNQPQHF.

This clone was found many times. CDR3 nucleotide sequence: TGTGCCAGCAGCTTTCTAGCGGGAGGGCAAGGAGATACGCAGTATTTT. This translates into CASSFLAGGQGDTQYF. The chain has TRBV5-6 and TRBJ2-3, with 12 nucleotides matching TRBD2. The CDR3 sequence is 16 residues long. With V trimmed by 2 bases and J by 5 bases, 6 bases remained unmatched. Germline CDR1 SGHDT, CDR2 YYEEEE.

CDR3 sequence reads: CATSRARATEAFF. In nucleotides, the CDR3 is TGTGCCACCAGCAGAGCCAGGGCTACTGAAGCTTTCTTT. V gene TRBV15 combines with J gene TRBJ1-1; D possibly corresponds to TRBD1 (5 bases). Trimming pared 1 base from V and 5 bases from J, leaving 8 bases between. The CDR3 extends over 13 amino acids. The germline CDR1 and CDR2 sequences are LNHNV and YYDKDF (reference sequence).

This chain links TRBV14 with TRBJ1-1; D gene unclear. The V gene's germline CDR1 is SGHDN and CDR2 FVKESK. CDR3 length equals 12 residues. Trimming took off 2 bases at V and 4 bases at J, with 5 bases between the two ends. The CDR3 loop reads CASSQLGTEAFF. The CDR3 nucleotides read TGTGCCAGCAGCCAACTCGGCACTGAAGCTTTCTTT.

This clone occurred a few times. V gene TRBV19 combines with J gene TRBJ1-2, with a weak D call TRBD1 (5 bases). The V end was cut by 7 bases, the J end by 8 bases, with 26 bases between. This CDR3 is built from 16 residues. CDR1 and CDR2 from the germline V gene are LNHDA and SQIVND (reference sequence). CDR3: CASTSNGGIMSTGYTF. The CDR3, as DNA: TGTGCCAGTACCTCAAACGGGGGGATAATGAGTACCGGCTACACCTTC.

The count of this clone is one. This sequence joins TRBV10-3 and TRBJ2-4; 7 positions match TRBD1. The trim removed 1 base at V and 5 bases at J, leaving 11 bases unmatched. CDR1 and CDR2 (germline): ENHRY, SYGVKD. This CDR3 has 17 amino acids. In DNA form, the CDR3 reads TGTGCCATCAGTGAGTGGGGAAGACAGGGAAGCGAAAACATTCAGTACTTC. Translating gives CAISEWGRQGSENIQYF.

The chain employs TRBV4-2 and TRBJ1-1; the D gene is possibly TRBD1 (5 bases). The germline V gene has CDR1 LGHNA and CDR2 YNFKEQ. Deletions cut 1 base from V and 5 bases from J, with 14 bases between. CDR3 length equals 15 residues. For the CDR3, the DNA is TGTGCCAGCAGCCAAGTATGGGGGGTAGGGACTGAAGCTTTCTTT. Encoded protein: CASSQVWGVGTEAFF.

The chain joins TRBV6-5 to TRBJ1-1; 7 bases are a match to TRBD1. CDR3 length: 15 amino acids. V shed 4 bases and J 0 bases; nucleotides not matched to a gene: 5. CDR1 is MNHEY, CDR2 SVGAGI, per germline. The CDR3 DNA sequence: TGTGCCAGCAGTTGGACAGGCCAAATGAACACTGAAGCTTTCTTT. Its translation: CASSWTGQMNTEAFF.

The gene calls are TRBV10-1 and TRBJ1-1, with 10 bases aligning to TRBD1. V dropped 7 bases and J dropped 2; count of bases not matched to a gene: 10. The CDR3 sequence is 16 residues long. Germline assignment: CDR1 WNHNN and CDR2 SYGVQD (reference sequence). The CDR3 DNA reads TGCGCCAGCATTCCCGACAGGGGGCTAGGTAACACTGAAGCTTTCTTT. It encodes CASIPDRGLGNTEAFF.

The chain joins TRBV6-2 or TRBV6-3 to TRBJ2-2; perhaps TRBD1 as D (6 bases). The germline V gene encodes CDR1 MNHEY and CDR2 SVGEGT. Between the trimmed V and J ends, which lost 0 bases and 4 bases, there was a span of 12 bases. The CDR3 loop spans 16 amino acids. The CDR3 region has the DNA TGTGCCAGCAGTTACTCGACAGGTCCGGGCACCGGGGAGCTGTTTTTT. This sequence encodes CASSYSTGPGTGELFF.

The chain couples TRBV12-3 or TRBV12-4 to TRBJ2-7, with D possibly TRBD2 on 5 matching bases. This CDR3 contains 13 residues. V lost 5 bases and J 3 bases, leaving 11 bases between the germline ends. This chain's CDR3 is CASSGRSIYEQYF. The CDR3 nucleotides are TGTGCCAGCAGTGGGAGATCCATCTACGAGCAGTACTTC.

This clone was seen a few times. V usage is TRBV3-1 (or the pseudogene TRBV3-2) and J usage is TRBJ1-2; 7 bases align to TRBD1. J was trimmed by 5 bases and V by 0 bases; bases with no gene match: 9. The germline V gene has CDR1 LGHDT and CDR2 YNNKEL (reference sequence). CDR3 length: 16 residues. The CDR3 loop reads CASSQEYATGIYGYTF. The CDR3 DNA follows: TGTGCCAGCAGCCAAGAATACGCGACAGGGATATATGGCTACACCTTC.

The DNA of the CDR3 is TGTGCCAGCAGCTCCGGGATTCAAGTCAATGAGCAGTTCTTC. Translation: CASSSGIQVNEQFF. This chain connects TRBV11-3 to TRBJ2-1, with D maybe TRBD2 (5 bases). Germline V CDR1 and CDR2: SGHNT, YENEEA. With 4 bases removed from V and 6 bases from J, the gap between germline ends came to 13 bases. The CDR3 spans 14 residues.

This rearrangement joins TRBV18 to TRBJ2-5, with D perhaps TRBD1 (6 bases). This CDR3 comprises 15 residues. Per the germline V gene, CDR1 is KGHSH and CDR2 is LQKENI. Trimming removed 2 bases at V and 7 bases at J, with 17 bases between. The CDR3 nucleotides are TGTGCCAGCTCACCATCGACAGGCGCTTGGGGGACCCAGTACTTC. It codes for CASSPSTGAWGTQYF.

This clone showed up just a few times. The chain combines TRBV11-2 with TRBJ1-3, with D possibly matching TRBD1 (6 bases). This CDR3 is 16 amino acids long. V was trimmed by 8 bases and J by 0 bases, leaving 17 bases between them. Germline CDR1 is SGHAT and CDR2 is FQNNGV. Written as DNA, the CDR3 is TGTGCCAGCGTGGGACAAGGTGGTTTCTCTGGAAACACCATATATTTT. Encoded protein: CASVGQGGFSGNTIYF. Full variable domain (rest looked up from reference TRBV11-2 and TRBJ1-3): EAGVAQSPRYKIIEKRQSVAFWCNPISGHATLYWYQQILGQGPKLLIQFQNNGVVDDSQLPKDRFSAERLKGVDSTLKIQPAKLEDSAVYLCASVGQGGFSGNTIYFGEGSWLTVV.

V usage is TRBV5-1 and J usage is TRBJ1-1; D uncertain. The germline gives CDR1 SGHRS, CDR2 YFSETQ. With 4 bases removed from V and 1 base from J, the gap between germline ends came to 11 bases. This CDR3 is built from 14 residues. For the CDR3, the DNA is TGCGCCAGCAGCCGATTTTTAGAGAACACTGAAGCTTTCTTT. Its protein is CASSRFLENTEAFF.

This clone was seen a single time. In the same sample, other DNA sequences code for this CDR3. This chain connects TRBV29-1 to TRBJ1-5; D not certain. CDR3 length equals 10 residues. Deletions cut 6 bases from V and 5 bases from J, with 5 bases between. The germline V gene has CDR1 SQVTM and CDR2 ANQGSEA. This CDR3 reads CSVGDQPQHF. CDR3 DNA sequence: TGCAGCGTAGGAGATCAGCCCCAGCATTTT.